This T cell receptor (beta chain) was captured in a study of T cell repertoires in aging, cancer and after chemotherapy. Study-wide background: About 10 million TCR reads made up the full dataset.

TRB rearrangements spanning V, D and J were amplified using mixed TRB-A/B primers. TCRdb reprocessed the multiplex PCR reads with MiXCR, giving one entry per CDR3 protein. Altogether around 9,000 distinct CDR3 sequences are present, about two fifths being singletons, with the ten largest covering roughly 12%. Study outcomes and limitations: Rebound thymic output was suggested by rising median generation probability during chemotherapy in each cancer cohort. Untreated cancer patients had significantly lower blood TCR diversity than age-matched healthy donors. These repertoire data do not allow conclusions about immunological memory after chemotherapy.

TCR beta rearrangements were amplified from peripheral blood genomic DNA. A note on this clonotype: The antigen is unknown.

The CDR3 is made up of 13 amino acids. CDR1 MNHEY and CDR2 SVGAGI come from the germline V gene. Trimming stripped 5 bases from V and 8 bases from J, with 15 bases between. The gene calls are TRBV6-5 and TRBJ1-1, with D perhaps matching TRBD1 (6 bases). The clonotype originates from a human donor with a solid tumor. Sequenced input: blood. In DNA, the CDR3 is TGTGCCAGCAGTCAGAACGGACAGTACGAAGCTTTCTTT. Amino acids: CASSQNGQYEAFF.